This TCR beta chain stems from a study of regulatory T cells in long-lasting Graves disease. The wider study: Less than 3 months of antithyroid drugs had been taken by newly diagnosed Graves' patients.

The CDR3 extends over 15 amino acids. In germline, CDR1 is SEHNR, CDR2 FQNEAQ (reference sequence). V was clipped by 5 bases and J by 5 bases, with 16 bases between them. Study-level findings and limits: TCR diversity was lower in persistent Graves' patients than in newly diagnosed ones. Gene preferences differed: TRBV28, TRBJ1-2, TRBJ2-5 in persistent cases. Newly diagnosed patients shared 950 to 1,000 public clonotypes; persistent patients shared a few thousand.

This clonotype was recorded at least ten times. The antigen remains unidentified. The time point is: newly diagnosed GD, antithyroid drugs for less than 3 months. Construction of the TCR library relied on RNA isolated from PBMCs. In building TCR beta libraries, iRepertoire HTBI primers were used together with Arm-PCR of CDR3 regions. TCRdb recomputed calls from the multiplex PCR reads with MiXCR, one row per CDR3 protein. The top ten hold roughly 23% of the sample, which has 200,000 to 250,000 distinct CDR3 sequences, around 20% seen once. The specimen comprised peripheral blood mononuclear cells (PBMCs), sampled at new diagnosis, from a patient treated with antithyroid drugs. The V and J genes are TRBV7-9 and TRBJ2-1, with a tentative D call TRBD2 (5 bases). The clonotype comes from a female donor with Graves disease. The CDR3 spells CASSAQTTPNNEQFF. The CDR3 coding sequence is TGTGCCAGCAGCGCCCAGACTACGCCGAACAATGAGCAGTTCTTC. Full variable domain (rest looked up from reference TRBV7-9 and TRBJ2-1): DTGVSQNPRHKITKRGQNVTFRCDPISEHNRLYWYRQTLGQGPEFLTYFQNEAQLEKSRLLSDRFSAERPKGSFSTLEIQRTEQGDSAMYLCASSAQTTPNNEQFFGPGTRLTVL.